This T cell receptor (beta chain) stems from a study of OX40 agonist ivuxolimab in advanced cancers. As for the study more broadly: The costimulatory receptor OX40 (CD134) was targeted by ivuxolimab, a fully human IgG2 agonistic monoclonal antibody. In the dose-escalation cohort, 70% to 85% of patients were male, and the mean age was approximately 60 years with a range of about 20 to 80. Of the roughly 51 dose-escalation patients, hepatocellular carcinoma was present in about 20, melanoma in approximately 15, renal cell carcinoma in 9 and head and neck cancer in 9. Partial responses occurred in three dose-escalation patients: two with cutaneous melanoma and one with hepatocellular carcinoma. The monotherapy dose-escalation portion (N of about 50 patients) of the phase I ivuxolimab trial is reported in the paper. Peripheral TCRbeta sequencing was intended to test whether TCR sequence diversity was altered and clonal T-cell expansion was caused by ivuxolimab. Intravenous ivuxolimab was administered to patients every 2 weeks at six dose levels: 0.01, 0.1, 0.3, 1.5, 3 and 10 mg/kg. Patients were allowed to have had prior anti-PD-1, anti-PD-L1 or anti-CTLA-4 therapy, and 40% of the dose-escalation patients had been treated with checkpoint inhibitors.

Worth noting for this clone: Its antigen target is currently unknown. Qualities for individual bases were not recorded, and no much larger clone is one base off.

Genomic DNA was isolated from the sorted cells so that the TCRbeta CDR3 region could be sequenced. The immunoSEQ Assay was used for sequencing of TCRbeta CDR3 regions. TCRdb carries this immuneACCESS record with in-frame sequences only. Its versions omit some clonotypes, under half of them owing to an unresolved V gene in the studies checked, with the rest unexplained. Across this sample there are tens of thousands of clones, with around four fifths seen only once. The ten largest clones add up to around 2.9% of the sample. The trial excluded patients who had a history of autoimmune disease or were on systemic immunosuppression. Peripheral blood for TCR sequencing was drawn from every dose cohort at baseline, at cycle 4 day 1 and at cycle 7 day 1. The samples were drawn from a first-in-human, open-label, multicenter phase I dose-escalation trial of ivuxolimab. The trial enrolled adults with locally advanced or metastatic head and neck squamous cell, hepatocellular, melanoma or renal cell carcinoma. CD4+ and CD8+ T cells were sorted separately from peripheral blood before TCR sequencing.

The trim is 3 bases for V and 9 bases for J, with a gap of 12 bases between the germline ends. For CDR1 and CDR2, the germline V gene lists SNHLY and FYNNEI. Spanning cysteine to phenylalanine, the CDR3 consists of 13 amino acids. Only CDR3 DNA remains: 39 bases, in frame from the first base. Beyond this particular receptor, the publication reports: Low levels of normalized T-cell clonal expansion were also seen in some nonresponding patients. The antigen specificity of the peripheral T cells that underwent clonal expansion was not determined. After ivuxolimab, CD8+ T cells had more expanded clones than CD4+ T cells on average. In the 0.1-3.0 mg/kg groups, partial responders were among the patients with the lowest normalized peripheral clonal expansion, particularly in CD8+ T cells. Clonal expansion of both CD4+ and CD8+ blood T cells was observed from baseline to week 6 at doses 0.1 to 3.0 mg/kg.

The receptor chain draws on TRBV2 and TRBJ2-1; the best D guess is TRBD2, with 5 bases matching. The sequencing used CD4+ or CD8+ T cells sorted from blood, collected in a trial of the OX40 agonist ivuxolimab. The sequence was obtained from an adult with an advanced solid tumor such as melanoma, head and neck, liver or kidney cancer. The DNA sequence is TGTGCCAGCAGTGAGATCTTGGCGGGTGAGCAGTTCTTC. This sequence encodes CASSEILAGEQFF.